What follows are 11 T cell receptor beta chains derived from one specimen sequenced in a study of T cell responses to AZD1222 COVID-19 vaccine. Sequencing was performed with immunoSEQ multiplex PCR; in TCRdb, only in-frame clones are kept and a portion is missing. This sample has about 120,000 clones, with under 90% found just once. Sequencing was performed on peripheral blood, taken on day 0 of AZD1222 vaccination. These receptors all stem from an adult in good health.

This clone was detected a few times. The chain links TRBV28 to TRBJ1-6; 7 bases are a match to TRBD1. Losses at the gene ends were 6 bases for V and 1 base for J; bases not matched to a gene: 0. The CDR3 spans 14 residues. Germline V gene data show CDR1 as MDHEN and CDR2 as SYDVKM. The CDR3, as DNA: TGTGCCAGCAGGGGACAGTCCTATAATTCACCCCTCCACTTT. Translated: CASRGQSYNSPLHF.

V gene TRBV7-9 combines with J gene TRBJ2-7; weak D call: TRBD2 (7 bases). From germline, CDR1 is SEHNR and CDR2 FQNEAQ (reference sequence). Trimming took 0 bases from V and 3 from J, leaving 15 bases between them. CDR3 size: 16 residues. This chain's CDR3 is CASSLAGGPKDYEQYF. Written as DNA, the CDR3 is TGTGCCAGCAGCTTAGCGGGGGGGCCGAAGGACTACGAGCAGTACTTC.

The V gene is TRBV29-1, the J gene TRBJ2-2, with 7 bases lining up with TRBD1. Trimming at V came to 6 bases and at J to 6 bases, leaving 10 bases not matched to a gene. CDR3 length: 14 amino acids. Germline-derived CDR1 and CDR2 are SQVTM and ANQGSEA. In nucleotides, the CDR3 is TGCAGCGTGAGGGGGACAGTGGGTCCCGGGGAGCTGTTTTTT. Amino acids: CSVRGTVGPGELFF.

This clone was observed a handful of times. The chain uses TRBV7-7 and TRBJ2-5; D uncertain. Germline values: CDR1 SSHAT, CDR2 FNYEAQ (reference sequence). V gave up 1 base and J gave up 0 bases, with 6 bases separating them. CDR3 size: 14 residues. The CDR3 spells CASSLGLYQETQYF. CDR3 sequence (DNA): TGTGCCAGCAGCTTAGGACTCTACCAAGAGACCCAGTACTTC.

This chain uses TRBV12-3 or TRBV12-4 with TRBJ2-7; tentatively, D is TRBD1 or TRBD2 (5 bases each). The CDR3 runs 13 residues. Trimming removed 6 bases from V and 3 bases from J, with 12 bases in between. The CDR3 region has the DNA TGTGCCAGCAGCTACGGGACCTTCTACGAGCAGTACTTC. Amino acid sequence: CASSYGTFYEQYF.

The rearrangement uses TRBV27 and TRBJ1-2; a possible D gene is TRBD1 (5 bases). CDR1 and CDR2 (germline): MNHEY, SMNVEV (reference sequence). The CDR3 spans 20 residues. Between the trimmed V and J ends, which lost 2 bases and 3 bases, there was a span of 28 bases. The CDR3 here is CASSLPAGWGLQPIYYGYTF. Here the CDR3 DNA reads TGTGCCAGCAGTTTACCAGCAGGTTGGGGCCTACAGCCTATCTACTATGGCTACACCTTC.

The chain carries TRBV5-1 and TRBJ2-7; TRBD1 agrees at 9 bases. The germline gives CDR1 SGHRS, CDR2 YFSETQ. V trimming: 4 bases; J trimming: 0 bases; junction bases outside the gene matches: 8. CDR3 length: 16 amino acids. This chain's CDR3 is CASSGGRTGASYEQYF. CDR3 bases: TGCGCCAGCAGCGGGGGGAGGACAGGGGCCTCCTACGAGCAGTACTTC.

This chain connects TRBV25-1 to TRBJ2-5; the match to TRBD1 covers 7 bases. J gave up 4 bases and V 4 bases, and 3 bases lay outside the gene matches. The length of the CDR3 is 13 residues. Germline V gene lookup returns CDR1 MGHDK and CDR2 SYGVNS. In DNA, the CDR3 is TGTGCCAGCAGTGGGGACAGTAGAGAGACCCAGTACTTC. It translates to CASSGDSRETQYF.

The J gene is TRBJ1-5, the V gene TRBV28; possible D gene TRBD1, 5 bases. Germline V lookup: CDR1 MDHEN, CDR2 SYDVKM. Trimming took off 3 bases at V and 4 bases at J, with 13 bases between the two ends. The CDR3 consists of 15 residues. For the CDR3, the DNA is TGTGCCAGCAGTTTTCGGGGACGAAGGAATCAGCCCCAGCATTTT. Amino acid sequence: CASSFRGRRNQPQHF.

In its sample, this clone was seen a few times. The chain has TRBV5-4 and TRBJ2-2, with TRBD1 matching over 8 bases. The CDR3 covers 15 residues. The ends lost 4 bases at V and 4 bases at J; junction bases unmatched: 6. Germline CDR1 and CDR2: SGHNT and YYREEE (reference sequence). The CDR3 coding sequence is TGTGCCAGCAGCATAGGACAGGGAGGCACCGGGGAGCTGTTTTTT. Protein sequence: CASSIGQGGTGELFF.

V usage is TRBV28 and J usage is TRBJ1-2, with D maybe TRBD1 (5 bases). Germline CDR1 reads MDHEN; CDR2 reads SYDVKM. Trimming removed 2 bases at V and 7 bases at J, with 8 bases between. The CDR3 consists of 12 residues. As DNA, the CDR3 is TGTGCCAGCAGTTTAATGACAGCTGGCTACACCTTC. As protein: CASSLMTAGYTF.